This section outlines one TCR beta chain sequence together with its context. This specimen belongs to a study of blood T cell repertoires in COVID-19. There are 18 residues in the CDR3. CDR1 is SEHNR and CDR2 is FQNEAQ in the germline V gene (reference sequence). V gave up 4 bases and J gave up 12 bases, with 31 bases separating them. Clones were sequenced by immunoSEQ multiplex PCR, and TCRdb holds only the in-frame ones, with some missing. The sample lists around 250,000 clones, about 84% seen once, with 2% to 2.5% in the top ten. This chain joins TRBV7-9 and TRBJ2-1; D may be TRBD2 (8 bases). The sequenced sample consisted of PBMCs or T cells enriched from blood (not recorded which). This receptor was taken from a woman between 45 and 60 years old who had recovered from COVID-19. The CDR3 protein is CASSSGQVWSSSGAWQFF. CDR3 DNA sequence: TGTGCCAGCAGCTCCGGACAGGTGTGGTCGAGTAGCGGGGCATGGCAGTTCTTC.